This T cell receptor beta chain was sequenced for a study of beta chain features in type 1 diabetes. With V trimmed by 3 bases and J by 6 bases, 8 bases remained unmatched. Per the germline V gene, CDR1 is SEHNR and CDR2 is FQNEAQ (reference sequence). The CDR3 sequence is 15 residues long. This clone was picked up a small number of times. Antigen: not known. Sequencing targeted expressed TCRB transcripts, as all isolated RNA had been reverse transcribed. Measured with immunoSEQ multiplex PCR; TCRdb has only the in-frame clones, and not every one. The table lists about 740,000 clones, about an eighth of them singletons. Overall study results and limits: Researchers report that Type 1 diabetes patients had moderately but significantly shorter TCRB CDR3s across all four CD4+ subsets.

The chain combines TRBV7-9 with TRBJ1-5; 7 positions match TRBD1. This clonotype was obtained from a man younger than 35 with type 1 diabetes. The sample was naive CD4+ T cells from blood. The CDR3 protein is CASSFDGTAGQPQHF. CDR3 coding DNA: TGTGCCAGCAGCTTCGACGGGACAGCAGGTCAGCCCCAGCATTTT.